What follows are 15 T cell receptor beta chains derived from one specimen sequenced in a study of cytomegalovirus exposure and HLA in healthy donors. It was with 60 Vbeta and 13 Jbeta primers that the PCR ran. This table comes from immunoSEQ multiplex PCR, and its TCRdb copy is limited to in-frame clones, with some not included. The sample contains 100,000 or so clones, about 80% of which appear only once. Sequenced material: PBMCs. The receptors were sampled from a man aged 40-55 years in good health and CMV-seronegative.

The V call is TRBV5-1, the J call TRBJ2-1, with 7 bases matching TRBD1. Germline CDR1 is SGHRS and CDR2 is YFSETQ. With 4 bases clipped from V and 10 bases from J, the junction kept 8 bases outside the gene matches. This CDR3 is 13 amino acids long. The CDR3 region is CASSPRTGGEQFF. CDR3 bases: TGCGCCAGCAGCCCTCGGACAGGCGGCGAGCAGTTCTTC.

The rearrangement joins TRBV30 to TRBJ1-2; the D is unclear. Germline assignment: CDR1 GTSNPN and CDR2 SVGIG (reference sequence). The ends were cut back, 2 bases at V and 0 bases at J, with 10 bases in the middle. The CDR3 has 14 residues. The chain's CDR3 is CAWSRSLANYGYTF. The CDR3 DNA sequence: TGTGCCTGGAGTCGGTCCCTAGCTAACTATGGCTACACCTTC. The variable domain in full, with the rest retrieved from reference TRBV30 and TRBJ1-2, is SQTIHQWPATLVQPVGSPLSLECTVEGTSNPNLYWYRQAAGRGLQLLFYSVGIGQISSEVPQNLSASRPQDRQFILSSKKLLLSDSGFYLCAWSRSLANYGYTFGSGTRLTVV.

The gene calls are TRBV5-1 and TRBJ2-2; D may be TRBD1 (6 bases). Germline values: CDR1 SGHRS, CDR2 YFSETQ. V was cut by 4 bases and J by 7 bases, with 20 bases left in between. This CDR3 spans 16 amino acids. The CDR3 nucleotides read TGCGCCAGCAGCCGCGATTTAGGGACAACGGGCGGGGAGCTGTTTTTT. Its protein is CASSRDLGTTGGELFF. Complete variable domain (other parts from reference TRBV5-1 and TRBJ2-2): KAGVTQTPRYLIKTRGQQVTLSCSPISGHRSVSWYQQTPGQGLQFLFEYFSETQRNKGNFPGRFSGRQFSNSRSEMNVSTLELGDSALYLCASSRDLGTTGGELFFGEGSRLTVL.

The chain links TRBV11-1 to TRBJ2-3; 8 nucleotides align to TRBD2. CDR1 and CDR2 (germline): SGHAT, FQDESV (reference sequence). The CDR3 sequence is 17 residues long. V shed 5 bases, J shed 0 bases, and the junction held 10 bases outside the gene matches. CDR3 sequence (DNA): TGTGCCAGCAGCCGGTGGGTACTAGCGGAAAGCACAGATACGCAGTATTTT. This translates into CASSRWVLAESTDTQYF.

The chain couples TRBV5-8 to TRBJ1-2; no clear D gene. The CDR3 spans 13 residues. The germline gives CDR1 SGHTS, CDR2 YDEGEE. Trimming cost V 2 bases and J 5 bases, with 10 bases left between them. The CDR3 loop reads CASSFGQTYGYTF. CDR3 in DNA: TGTGCCAGCAGCTTTGGCCAGACATATGGCTACACCTTC. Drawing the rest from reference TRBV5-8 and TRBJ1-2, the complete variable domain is EAGVTQSPTHLIKTRGQQATLRCSPISGHTSVYWYQQALGLGLQFLLWYDEGEERNRGNFPPRFSGRQFPNYSSELNVNALELEDSALYLCASSFGQTYGYTFGSGTRLTVV.

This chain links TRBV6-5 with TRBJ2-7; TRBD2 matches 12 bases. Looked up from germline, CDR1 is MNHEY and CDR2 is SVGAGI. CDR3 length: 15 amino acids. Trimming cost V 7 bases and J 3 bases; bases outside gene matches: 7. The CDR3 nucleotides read TGTGCCAGCACCCAGACTAGCGGGGGACTCTACGAGCAGTACTTC. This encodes CASTQTSGGLYEQYF.

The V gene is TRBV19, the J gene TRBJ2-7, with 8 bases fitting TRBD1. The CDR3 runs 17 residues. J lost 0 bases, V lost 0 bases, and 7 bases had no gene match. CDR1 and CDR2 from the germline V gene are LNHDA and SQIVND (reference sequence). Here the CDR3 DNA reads TGTGCCAGTAGTATAGATCGGGGACAGGCTAGCTCCTACGAGCAGTACGTC. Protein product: CASSIDRGQASSYEQYV.

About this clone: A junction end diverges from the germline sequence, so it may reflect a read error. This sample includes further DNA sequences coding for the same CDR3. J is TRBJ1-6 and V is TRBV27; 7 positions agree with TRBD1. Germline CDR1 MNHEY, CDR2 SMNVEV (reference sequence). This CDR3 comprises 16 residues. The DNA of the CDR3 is TGTGCCAGCAGTGCCCCGACAGGGCCCTATAATTCCCCCCTCCACTTT. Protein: CASSAPTGPYNSPLHF.

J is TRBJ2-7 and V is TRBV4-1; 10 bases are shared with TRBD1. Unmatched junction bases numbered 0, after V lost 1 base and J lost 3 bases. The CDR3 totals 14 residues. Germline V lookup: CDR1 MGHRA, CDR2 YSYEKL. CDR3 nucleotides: TGCGCCAGCAGCCAAGGGGACAGGGGCTACGAGCAGTACGTC. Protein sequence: CASSQGDRGYEQYV.

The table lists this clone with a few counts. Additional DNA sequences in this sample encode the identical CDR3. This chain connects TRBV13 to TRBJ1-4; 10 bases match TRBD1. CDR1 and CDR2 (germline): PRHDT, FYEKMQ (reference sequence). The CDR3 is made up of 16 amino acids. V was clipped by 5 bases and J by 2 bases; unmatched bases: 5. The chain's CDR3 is CASSLRQGATNEKLFF. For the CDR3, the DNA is TGTGCCAGCAGCCTTCGACAGGGGGCGACTAATGAAAAACTGTTTTTT.

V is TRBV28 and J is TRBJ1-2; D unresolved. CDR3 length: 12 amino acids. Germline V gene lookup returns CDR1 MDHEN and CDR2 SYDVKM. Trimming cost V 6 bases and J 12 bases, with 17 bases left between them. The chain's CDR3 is CASSGNAGGNTF. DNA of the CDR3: TGTGCCAGCAGCGGGAATGCTGGAGGGAACACCTTC.

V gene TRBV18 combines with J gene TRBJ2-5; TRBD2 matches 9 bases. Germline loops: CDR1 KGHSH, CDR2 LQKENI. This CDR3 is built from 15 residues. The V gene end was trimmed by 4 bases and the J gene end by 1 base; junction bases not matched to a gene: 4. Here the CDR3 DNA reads TGTGCCAGCTCACTTGATAGCGGGGGCCAAGAGACCCAGTACTTC. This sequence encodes CASSLDSGGQETQYF.

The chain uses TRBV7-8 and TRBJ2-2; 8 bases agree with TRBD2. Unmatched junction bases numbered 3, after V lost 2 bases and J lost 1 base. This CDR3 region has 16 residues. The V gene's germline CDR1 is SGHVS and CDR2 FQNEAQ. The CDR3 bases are TGTGCCAGCAGCTTAAGAGCGGGGGAGAACACCGGGGAGCTGTTTTTT. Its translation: CASSLRAGENTGELFF.

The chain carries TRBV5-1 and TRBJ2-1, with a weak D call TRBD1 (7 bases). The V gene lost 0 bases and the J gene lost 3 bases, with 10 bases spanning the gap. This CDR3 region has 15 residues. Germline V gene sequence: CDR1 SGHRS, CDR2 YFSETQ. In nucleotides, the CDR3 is TGCGCCAGCAGCTTGGGCAGGGGGGACTACAATGAGCAGTTCTTC. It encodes CASSLGRGDYNEQFF.

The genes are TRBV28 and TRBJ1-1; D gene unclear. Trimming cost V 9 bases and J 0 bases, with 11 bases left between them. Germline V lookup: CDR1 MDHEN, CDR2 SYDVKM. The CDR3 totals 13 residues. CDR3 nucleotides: TGTGCCAGTAGCGGCCCGATGAACACTGAAGCTTTCTTT. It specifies CASSGPMNTEAFF.